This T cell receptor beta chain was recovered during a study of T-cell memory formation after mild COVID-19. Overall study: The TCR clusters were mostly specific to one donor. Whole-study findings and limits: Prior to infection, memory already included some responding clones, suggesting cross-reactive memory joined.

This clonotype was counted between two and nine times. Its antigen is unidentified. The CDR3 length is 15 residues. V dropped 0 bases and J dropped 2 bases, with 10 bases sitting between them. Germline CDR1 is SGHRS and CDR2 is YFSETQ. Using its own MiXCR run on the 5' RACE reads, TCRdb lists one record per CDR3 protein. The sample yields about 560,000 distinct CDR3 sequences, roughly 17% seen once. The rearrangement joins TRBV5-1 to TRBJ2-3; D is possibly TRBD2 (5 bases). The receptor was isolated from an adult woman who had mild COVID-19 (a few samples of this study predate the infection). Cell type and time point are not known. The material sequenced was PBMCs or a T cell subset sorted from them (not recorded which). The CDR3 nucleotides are TGCGCCAGCAGCTTGGTGGCTAGCAACACAGATACGCAGTATTTT. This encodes CASSLVASNTDTQYF.